The 5 T cell receptor beta chains below were found in one sample sequenced in a study of blood T cells in healthy people across ages. A second PCR of 7 to 11 cycles used a sample-barcoded 5' primer and a J-beta primer mix. TCRdb processed the 5' RACE reads anew with MiXCR; each CDR3 protein has one entry. The table lists hundreds of thousands of distinct CDR3 sequences, less than 35% of them singletons. Material: blood. Receptor source: a woman older than 75 in good health.

This clonotype came up many times. The chain has TRBV7-8 and TRBJ2-1; D possibly corresponds to TRBD2 (5 bases). The CDR3 is made up of 15 amino acids. In germline, CDR1 is SGHVS, CDR2 FQNEAQ. V was shortened by 1 base and J by 8 bases, with 15 bases between the two germline ends. The CDR3: CASSLGRMTVDEQFF. CDR3 sequence (DNA): TGTGCCAGCAGCTTAGGGAGGATGACTGTTGATGAGCAGTTCTTC.

This clonotype was seen more than once but under ten times. J is TRBJ2-3 and V is TRBV7-3, with 7 bases fitting TRBD2. The germline V gene has CDR1 SGHTA and CDR2 FQGTGA. V was clipped by 5 bases and J by 6 bases; unmatched bases: 11. The CDR3 runs 15 residues. The chain's CDR3 is CASSPEGRGIDTQYF. In nucleotides, the CDR3 is TGTGCCAGCAGCCCCGAGGGGCGGGGGATTGATACGCAGTATTTT.

This clonotype was counted many times. J is TRBJ1-1 and V is TRBV29-1; D may be TRBD1 (5 bases). The V and J ends lost 7 bases and 1 base respectively, with 7 bases between them. Looked up from germline, CDR1 is SQVTM and CDR2 is ANQGSEA. The CDR3 spans 11 residues. CDR3 sequence reads: CSAGANTEAFF. In DNA form, the CDR3 reads TGCAGCGCTGGGGCGAACACTGAAGCTTTCTTT.

CDR3 amino acids: CASSHSKYGYTF. The CDR3 coding sequence is TGTGCCAGCAGCCATTCAAAGTATGGCTACACCTTC. The chain links TRBV7-9 to TRBJ1-2; D not resolved. Germline V gene data show CDR1 as SEHNR and CDR2 as FQNEAQ (reference sequence). The CDR3 length is 12 residues. V gave up 5 bases and J gave up 5 bases, with 9 bases separating them.

This clonotype was detected only a few times. This rearrangement joins TRBV5-1 to TRBJ2-1, with 14 bases identical to TRBD2. V dropped 0 bases and J dropped 8; count of bases not matched to a gene: 4. This CDR3 has 16 amino acids. CDR1 and CDR2 (germline): SGHRS, YFSETQ. In nucleotides, the CDR3 is TGCGCCAGCAGCTTGGAGGGACTAGCGGGGGTTGATGAGCAGTTCTTC. It encodes CASSLEGLAGVDEQFF.